The 5 T cell receptor beta chains presented below share a single source sample, sequenced in a study of cytomegalovirus exposure and HLA in healthy donors. The table came from immunoSEQ multiplex PCR; TCRdb's copy has only in-frame clones and leaves some out. The sample yields some 80,000 clones, about 96% seen once. The sample taken for sequencing was PBMCs. The receptors originated from a woman aged 18 to 35 in good health and CMV-seronegative.

This rearrangement joins TRBV5-1 to TRBJ2-7, with 9 nucleotides matching TRBD1. The CDR3 is 14 amino acids. The junction had 5 bases not matched to a gene; V was cut back by 2 bases and J by 5 bases. Germline assignment: CDR1 SGHRS and CDR2 YFSETQ. As DNA, the CDR3 is TGCGCCAGCAGCTTAAGCAGGACAGGGGACGAGCAGTACTTC. Translating it yields CASSLSRTGDEQYF.

This clone was seen a single time. The rearrangement joins TRBV5-6 to TRBJ2-7, with D maybe TRBD2 (6 bases). V was shortened by 2 bases and J by 4 bases, with 10 bases between the two germline ends. The CDR3 runs 13 residues. Germline V gene sequence: CDR1 SGHDT, CDR2 YYEEEE. Written as DNA, the CDR3 is TGTGCCAGCAGCTTAGGGGAGGTTTACGAGCAGTACTTC. It codes for CASSLGEVYEQYF.

This sequence joins TRBV10-1 and TRBJ2-1; D remains ambiguous. Germline-derived CDR1 and CDR2 are WNHNN and SYGVQD (reference sequence). The CDR3 spans 14 residues. Trimming removed 2 bases from V and 12 bases from J, with 17 bases in between. The CDR3 nucleotides read TGCGCCAGCAGTGAGGCCGGCGGAGACTTGGGGCAGTTCTTC. It specifies CASSEAGGDLGQFF.

The V and J genes are TRBV10-3 and TRBJ1-1; the match to TRBD1 covers 7 bases. CDR1 is ENHRY, CDR2 SYGVKD, per germline. V dropped 7 bases and J dropped 1; count of bases not matched to a gene: 9. CDR3 length: 15 amino acids. CDR3 region: CAITARDSRNTEAFF. Here the CDR3 DNA reads TGTGCCATCACCGCTCGGGACAGTCGGAACACTGAAGCTTTCTTT.

The chain joins TRBV18 to TRBJ1-3; D perhaps matches TRBD1 (6 bases). The CDR3 covers 16 residues. V shed 1 base and J shed 6 bases, with 16 bases lying between them. Per germline, CDR1 KGHSH and CDR2 LQKENI. The CDR3 sequence: CASSPRGTMTENTIYF. In DNA form, the CDR3 reads TGTGCCAGCTCACCACGGGGGACAATGACCGAAAACACCATATATTTT.